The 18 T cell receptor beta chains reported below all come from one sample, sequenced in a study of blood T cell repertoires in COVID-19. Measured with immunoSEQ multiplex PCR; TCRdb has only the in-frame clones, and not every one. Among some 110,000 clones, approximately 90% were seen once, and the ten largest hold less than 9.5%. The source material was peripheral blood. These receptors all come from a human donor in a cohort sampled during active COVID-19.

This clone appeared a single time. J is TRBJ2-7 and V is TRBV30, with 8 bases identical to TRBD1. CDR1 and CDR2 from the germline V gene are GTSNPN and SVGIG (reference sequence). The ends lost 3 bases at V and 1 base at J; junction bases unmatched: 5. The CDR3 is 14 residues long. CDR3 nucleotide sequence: TGTGCCTGGAGCGCAGGGGGCGCTTCCTACGAGCAGTACTTC. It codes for CAWSAGGASYEQYF.

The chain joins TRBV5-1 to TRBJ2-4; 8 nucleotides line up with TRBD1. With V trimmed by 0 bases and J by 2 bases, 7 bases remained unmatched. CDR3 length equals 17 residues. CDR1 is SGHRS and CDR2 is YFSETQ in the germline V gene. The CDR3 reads CASSLVGQGRTKNIQYF. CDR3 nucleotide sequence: TGCGCCAGCAGCTTGGTAGGACAGGGCCGGACCAAAAACATTCAGTACTTC.

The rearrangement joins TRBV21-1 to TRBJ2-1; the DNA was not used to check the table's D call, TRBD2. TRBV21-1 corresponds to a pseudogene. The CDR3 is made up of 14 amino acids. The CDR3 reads CASSKGPAGQVMFF. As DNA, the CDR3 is TGTGCCAGCAGCAAAGGTCCCGCGGGCCAGGTAATGTTCTTC.

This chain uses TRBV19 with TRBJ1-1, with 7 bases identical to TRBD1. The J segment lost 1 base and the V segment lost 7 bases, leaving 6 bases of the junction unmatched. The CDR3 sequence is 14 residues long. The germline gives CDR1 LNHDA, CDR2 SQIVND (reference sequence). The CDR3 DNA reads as TGTGCCAGTACCCCGGGACAGCAGAACACTGAAGCTTTCTTT. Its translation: CASTPGQQNTEAFF. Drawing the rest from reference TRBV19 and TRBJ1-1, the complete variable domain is DGGITQSPKYLFRKEGQNVTLSCEQNLNHDAMYWYRQDPGQGLRLIYYSQIVNDFQKGDIAEGYSVSREKKESFPLTVTSAQKNPTAFYLCASTPGQQNTEAFFGQGTRLTVV.

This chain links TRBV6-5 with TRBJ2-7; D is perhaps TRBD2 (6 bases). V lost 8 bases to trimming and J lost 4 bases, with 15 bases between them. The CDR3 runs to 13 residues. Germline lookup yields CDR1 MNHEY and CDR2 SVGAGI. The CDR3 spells CASFPARGYEQYF. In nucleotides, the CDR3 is TGTGCCAGCTTCCCAGCCCGGGGGTACGAGCAGTACTTC.

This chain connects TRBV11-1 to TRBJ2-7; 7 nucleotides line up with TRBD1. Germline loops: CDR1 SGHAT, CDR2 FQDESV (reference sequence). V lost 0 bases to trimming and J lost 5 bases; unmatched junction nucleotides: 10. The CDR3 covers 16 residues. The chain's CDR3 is CASSLAGDSSLDEQYF. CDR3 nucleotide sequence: TGTGCCAGCAGCTTAGCGGGGGACAGTTCCCTAGACGAGCAGTACTTC.

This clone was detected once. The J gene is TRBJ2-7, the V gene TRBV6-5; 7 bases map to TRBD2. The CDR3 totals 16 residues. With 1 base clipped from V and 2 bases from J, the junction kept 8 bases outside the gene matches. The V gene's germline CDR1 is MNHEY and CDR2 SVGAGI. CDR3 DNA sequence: TGTGCCAGCAGTTACTGGGCTAGCGGAGCCCCCTACGAGCAGTACTTC. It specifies CASSYWASGAPYEQYF.

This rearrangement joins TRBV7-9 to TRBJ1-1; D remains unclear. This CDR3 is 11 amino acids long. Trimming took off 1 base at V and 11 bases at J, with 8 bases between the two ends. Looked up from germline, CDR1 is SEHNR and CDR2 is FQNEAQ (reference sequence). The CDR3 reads CASSLGGSAFF. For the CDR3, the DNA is TGTGCCAGCAGCTTAGGTGGTAGCGCTTTCTTT.

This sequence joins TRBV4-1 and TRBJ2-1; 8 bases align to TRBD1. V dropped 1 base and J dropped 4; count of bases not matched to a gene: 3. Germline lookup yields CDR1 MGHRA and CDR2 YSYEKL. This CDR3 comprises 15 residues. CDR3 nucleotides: TGCGCCAGCAGCCAAGCGGGACAGGCATACAATGAGCAGTTCTTC. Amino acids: CASSQAGQAYNEQFF.

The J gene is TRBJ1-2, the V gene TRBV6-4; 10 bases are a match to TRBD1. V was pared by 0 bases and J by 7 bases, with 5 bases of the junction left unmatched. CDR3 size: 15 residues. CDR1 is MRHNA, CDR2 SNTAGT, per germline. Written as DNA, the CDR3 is TGTGCCAGCAGTGACTCGACAGGGGGCGAGGGTGGCTACACCTTC. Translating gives CASSDSTGGEGGYTF.

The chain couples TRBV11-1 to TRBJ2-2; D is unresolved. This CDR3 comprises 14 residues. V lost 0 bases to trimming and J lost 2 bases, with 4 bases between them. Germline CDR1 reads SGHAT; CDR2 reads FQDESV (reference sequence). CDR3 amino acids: CASSLARNTGELFF. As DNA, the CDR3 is TGTGCCAGCAGCTTAGCGCGAAACACCGGGGAGCTGTTTTTT.

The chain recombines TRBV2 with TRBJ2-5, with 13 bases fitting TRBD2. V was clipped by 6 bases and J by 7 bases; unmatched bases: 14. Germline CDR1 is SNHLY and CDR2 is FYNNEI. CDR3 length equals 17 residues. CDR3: CASRRGGTSGGEGTQYF. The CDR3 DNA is TGTGCCAGCAGAAGGGGAGGAACTAGCGGGGGGGAAGGGACCCAGTACTTC.

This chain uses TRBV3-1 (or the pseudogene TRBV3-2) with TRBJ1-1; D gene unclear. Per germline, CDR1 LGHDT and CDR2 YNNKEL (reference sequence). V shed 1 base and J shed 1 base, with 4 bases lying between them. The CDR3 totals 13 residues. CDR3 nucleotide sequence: TGTGCCAGCAGCCAAGTGAGGAACACTGAAGCTTTCTTT. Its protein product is CASSQVRNTEAFF.

The CDR3 nucleotides read TGCAGCGTTGCCAGGGTGGGGGGAAATGAGCAGTTCTTC. Amino acids: CSVARVGGNEQFF. The chain is built from TRBV29-1 and TRBJ2-1, with TRBD2 as a possible D gene (6 bases). CDR3 size: 13 residues. The germline CDR1 and CDR2 sequences are SQVTM and ANQGSEA. The ends were cut back, 4 bases at V and 7 bases at J, with 14 bases in the middle.

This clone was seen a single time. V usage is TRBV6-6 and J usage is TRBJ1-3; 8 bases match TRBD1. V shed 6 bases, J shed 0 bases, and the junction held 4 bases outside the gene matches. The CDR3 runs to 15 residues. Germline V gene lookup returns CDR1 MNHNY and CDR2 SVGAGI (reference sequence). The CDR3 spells CASRSGTGSGNTIYF. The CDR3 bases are TGTGCCAGCAGAAGCGGGACAGGCTCTGGAAACACCATATATTTT.

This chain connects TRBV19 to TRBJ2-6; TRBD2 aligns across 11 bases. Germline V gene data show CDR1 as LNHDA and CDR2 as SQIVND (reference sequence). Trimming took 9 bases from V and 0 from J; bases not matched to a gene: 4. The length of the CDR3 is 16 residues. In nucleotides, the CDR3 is TGTGCCAGCCTTAGCGGGAGGGTCTCTGGGGCCAACGTCCTGACTTTC. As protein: CASLSGRVSGANVLTF.

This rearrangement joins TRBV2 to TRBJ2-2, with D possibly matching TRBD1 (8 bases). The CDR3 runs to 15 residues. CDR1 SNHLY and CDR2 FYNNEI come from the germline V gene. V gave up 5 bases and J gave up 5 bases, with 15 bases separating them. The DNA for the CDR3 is TGTGCCAGCAGTCCCGACAGGGGAGGGACCGGGGAGCTGTTTTTT. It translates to CASSPDRGGTGELFF. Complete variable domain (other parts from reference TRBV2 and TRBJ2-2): EPEVTQTPSHQVTQMGQEVILRCVPISNHLYFYWYRQILGQKVEFLVSFYNNEISEKSEIFDDQFSVERPDGSNFTLKIRSTKLEDSAMYFCASSPDRGGTGELFFGEGSRLTVL.

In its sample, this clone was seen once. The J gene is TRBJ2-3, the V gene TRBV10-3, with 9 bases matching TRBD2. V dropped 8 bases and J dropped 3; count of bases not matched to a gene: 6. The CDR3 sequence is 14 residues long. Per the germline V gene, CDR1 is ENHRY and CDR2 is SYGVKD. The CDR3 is CAIGGAGGTDTQYF. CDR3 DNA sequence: TGTGCCATCGGGGGTGCGGGAGGGACAGATACGCAGTATTTT.